This T cell receptor (beta chain) originates from a study of blood T cell repertoires in COVID-19. Whole-study context: The United States, Italy and Spain supplied acute and convalescent COVID-19 samples. Sample material is recorded as cDNA or gDNA derived from T cells, B-cell-depleted T cells, or PBMCs.

As handled by the study authors: Reference gene primer amplification gave nucleated cell count estimates. Sequencing was performed with immunoSEQ multiplex PCR; in TCRdb, only in-frame clones are kept and a portion is missing. Clone size and V and J calls were adopted from that table, with D and trimming inferred from the DNA. Here the sample spans about 69,000 clones, 79% being singletons. CDR1 is SGHTA, CDR2 FQGNSA, per germline. Trimming took 1 base from V and 4 from J, leaving 5 bases between them. This CDR3 region has 12 residues. Sequencing input: peripheral blood. The chain couples TRBV7-2 to TRBJ2-7; D remains ambiguous. The sequence derives from a man aged 60 to 75 with acute or convalescent COVID-19. The CDR3, as DNA: TGTGCCAGCAGCTTAGTCGGGTACGAGCAGTACTTC. Its protein is CASSLVGYEQYF.